These 23 T cell receptor beta chains share one sample of origin, sequenced in a study of blood T cells in healthy people across ages. Next came a second PCR, run for about 6 to 11 cycles, which used a sample-barcoded 5' primer along with a J-beta primer mix. MiXCR, applied by TCRdb to the 5' RACE reads, yields one record per CDR3 protein. The top ten clones hold 25% to 30% of a sample with about 900,000 distinct CDR3 sequences, 60% to 80% of them seen once. The specimen was blood. The receptor set was obtained from a man between 25 and 39 years old in good health.

This clonotype was recorded a few times. The V gene is TRBV20-1, the J gene TRBJ2-3; 8 bases line up with TRBD1. The CDR3 sequence is 14 residues long. CDR1 and CDR2 (germline): DFQATT, SNEGSKA (reference sequence). V lost 6 bases to trimming and J lost 4 bases; unmatched junction nucleotides: 9. For the CDR3, the DNA is TGCAGTGCCGCTGGACAGGGCACCCCAGATACGCAGTATTTT. This gives the protein CSAAGQGTPDTQYF.

This chain connects TRBV20-1 to TRBJ2-3; D call uncertain. This CDR3 contains 16 residues. Germline loops: CDR1 DFQATT, CDR2 SNEGSKA (reference sequence). The V gene lost 6 bases and the J gene lost 1 base, with 20 bases spanning the gap. CDR3 in amino acids: CSAIIDRGTRTDTQYF. The CDR3 DNA reads as TGCAGTGCCATAATTGACCGAGGCACCCGCACAGATACGCAGTATTTT.

The chain carries TRBV6-2 or TRBV6-3 and TRBJ2-3; 12 bases are a match to TRBD2. CDR1 is MNHEY, CDR2 SVGEGT, per germline. The CDR3 spans 18 residues. Losses at the gene ends were 6 bases for V and 1 base for J; bases not matched to a gene: 11. For the CDR3, the DNA is TGTGCCAGCAGACCGCGGGCGGGACTAGCGGGCCGCACAGATACGCAGTATTTT. Amino acid sequence: CASRPRAGLAGRTDTQYF.

The chain combines TRBV7-2 with TRBJ2-1, with 12 bases identical to TRBD2. The CDR3 is made up of 16 amino acids. Germline V lookup: CDR1 SGHTA, CDR2 FQGNSA. V lost 2 bases, J lost 4 bases, and 3 bases stayed unmatched. In nucleotides, the CDR3 is TGTGCCAGCAGCTTACTAGCGGGGGGGGTATACAATGAGCAGTTCTTC. This encodes CASSLLAGGVYNEQFF.

This clonotype has at least ten counts. The chain joins TRBV20-1 to TRBJ2-3; D is uncertain. CDR3 length: 14 amino acids. V gave up 1 base and J gave up 6 bases, with 14 bases separating them. Germline values: CDR1 DFQATT, CDR2 SNEGSKA (reference sequence). CDR3 protein: CSARGSLRTDTQYF. CDR3 bases: TGCAGTGCTAGAGGAAGCCTGCGTACTGATACGCAGTATTTT.

In its sample, this clonotype was seen once. The rearrangement uses TRBV20-1 and TRBJ1-1; D unclear. The V gene's germline CDR1 is DFQATT and CDR2 SNEGSKA (reference sequence). V lost 5 bases to trimming and J lost 0 bases, with 13 bases between them. The CDR3 has 14 amino acids. CDR3 protein: CSAPLTNMNTEAFF. The CDR3 nucleotides read TGCAGTGCTCCACTAACGAATATGAACACTGAAGCTTTCTTT.

The chain couples TRBV6-6 to TRBJ2-1; 7 nucleotides line up with TRBD1. The V and J ends lost 3 bases and 8 bases, in that order; junction bases with no gene match: 10. In germline, CDR1 is MNHNY, CDR2 SVGAGI (reference sequence). This CDR3 is built from 15 residues. The CDR3 spells CASSYSLGTAHEQFF. Written as DNA, the CDR3 is TGTGCCAGCAGTTATTCCCTCGGGACAGCCCATGAGCAGTTCTTC.

The V and J genes are TRBV30 and TRBJ2-4; 10 bases fit TRBD1. The closer fit of TRBJ2-7 to the DNA end suggests the J call may be wrong. CDR3 length: 13 residues. In germline, CDR1 is GTSNPN, CDR2 SVGIG (reference sequence). The CDR3 loop reads CAWGTGAIYEQYF. Written as DNA, the CDR3 is TGTGCCTGGGGGACAGGGGCTATCTACGAGCAGTACTTC.

The J gene is TRBJ2-7, the V gene TRBV6-6, with TRBD1 identical over 8 bases. The assigned J gene may be wrong: the sequence end matches TRBJ2-5 better. The length of the CDR3 is 15 residues. Germline CDR1 MNHNY, CDR2 SVGAGI (reference sequence). The CDR3 is CASSQNLDRGETQYF. The CDR3 bases are TGTGCCAGCAGTCAGAACCTTGACAGGGGTGAGACCCAGTACTTC.

This clonotype was picked up one time. This chain joins TRBV3-1 and TRBJ1-2, with 11 bases identical to TRBD1. The germline gives CDR1 LGHDT, CDR2 YNNKEL (reference sequence). After removal of 0 bases from V and 6 bases from J, the junction contained 3 bases not matched to a gene. CDR3 length: 15 amino acids. The DNA for the CDR3 is TGTGCCAGCAGCCAAGACCGGACAGGGGGCCATGGCTACACCTTC. The encoded protein is CASSQDRTGGHGYTF.

The genes are TRBV5-5 and TRBJ1-2; the D gene is possibly TRBD1 (6 bases). Deletions cut 4 bases from V and 3 bases from J, with 13 bases between. Germline lookup yields CDR1 SGHKS and CDR2 YYEKEE (reference sequence). The CDR3 is made up of 14 amino acids. CDR3 amino acids: CASSRGGGDYGYTF. CDR3 sequence (DNA): TGTGCCAGCAGCAGAGGGGGGGGCGACTATGGCTACACCTTC.

This clonotype showed up just a few times. The chain employs TRBV29-1 and TRBJ2-7, with D possibly matching TRBD1 (5 bases). V was shortened by 3 bases and J by 4 bases, with 10 bases between the two germline ends. This CDR3 comprises 12 residues. CDR1 SQVTM and CDR2 ANQGSEA come from the germline V gene. The CDR3 region is CSVETEPYEQYF. The CDR3 DNA reads as TGCAGCGTTGAGACAGAGCCATACGAGCAGTACTTC.

The chain recombines TRBV20-1 with TRBJ1-5, with D tentatively TRBD1 (5 bases). Trimming pared 3 bases from V and 4 bases from J, leaving 16 bases between. CDR3 length: 15 residues. In germline, CDR1 is DFQATT, CDR2 SNEGSKA (reference sequence). The CDR3 spells CSARGFQGGNQPQHF. Written as DNA, the CDR3 is TGCAGTGCTAGGGGCTTCCAGGGAGGTAATCAGCCCCAGCATTTT.

The chain employs TRBV12-3 or TRBV12-4 and TRBJ2-3, with 7 bases identical to TRBD1. The CDR3 runs 12 residues. The V and J ends lost 8 bases and 6 bases, in that order; junction bases with no gene match: 5. In DNA, the CDR3 is TGTGCCAGCTCAAGCAGGGGGGATACGCAGTATTTT. This codes for CASSSRGDTQYF.

The CDR3 protein is CASSPRLLSISYNEQFF. The CDR3, as DNA: TGTGCCAGCAGCCCCCGCTTGTTATCCATTTCCTACAATGAGCAGTTCTTC. The chain has TRBV14 and TRBJ2-1; no definite D call. Germline V lookup: CDR1 SGHDN, CDR2 FVKESK. The CDR3 consists of 17 residues. Trimming stripped 4 bases from V and 1 base from J, with 17 bases between.

With regard to this clonotype: The junction departs from the called germline gene at one end, perhaps through a read error. The rearrangement joins TRBV30 to TRBJ2-3; a weak D match, TRBD2 (6 bases). Germline V gene sequence: CDR1 GTSNPN, CDR2 SVGIG (reference sequence). The CDR3 covers 12 residues. The CDR3 DNA follows: TGTGCCGGGAGGCGGGATACAGATACGCAGTATTTT. Translating it yields CAGRRDTDTQYF.

The chain is built from TRBV20-1 and TRBJ2-3; D unresolved. Germline CDR1 is DFQATT and CDR2 is SNEGSKA (reference sequence). V shed 5 bases and J shed 1 base, with 13 bases lying between them. The CDR3 extends over 14 amino acids. The CDR3 DNA follows: TGCAGTGCTCTTGGGGATTTTGGCACAGATACGCAGTATTTT. Encoded protein: CSALGDFGTDTQYF.

The chain links TRBV27 to TRBJ2-7; 11 bases are shared with TRBD1. This CDR3 region has 15 residues. Germline trimming cut 6 bases from V and 5 bases from J; bases unmatched to any gene: 9. CDR1 MNHEY and CDR2 SMNVEV come from the germline V gene (reference sequence). The DNA of the CDR3 is TGTGCCAGCAGCCATCTGGGACAGGGGGTTGACGAGCAGTACTTC. Protein product: CASSHLGQGVDEQYF.

V and J are TRBV27 and TRBJ2-1, with a possible D match to TRBD2 (6 bases). The CDR3 spans 15 residues. V gave up 10 bases and J gave up 0 bases, with 16 bases separating them. Germline CDR1 and CDR2: MNHEY and SMNVEV (reference sequence). CDR3 DNA sequence: TGTGCCACTGGGGGACTGCGCAGCTCCTACAATGAGCAGTTCTTC. Amino acids: CATGGLRSSYNEQFF.

A note on this clonotype: At one boundary the junction diverges from the germline segment, which might be a read error. The J gene is TRBJ2-5, the V gene TRBV3-1, with D possibly matching TRBD2 (6 bases). Germline V gives CDR1 LGHDT, CDR2 YNNKEL (reference sequence). The CDR3 runs 16 residues. The CDR3 DNA follows: TGTGTCAGCAGCCAAGATCAACCGGGACTCCAAGAGACCCAGTACTTC. This translates into CVSSQDQPGLQETQYF.

The chain employs TRBV10-3 and TRBJ1-2; no firm D call. Germline assignment: CDR1 ENHRY and CDR2 SYGVKD. V dropped 3 bases and J dropped 3 bases, with 8 bases sitting between them. The CDR3 runs to 13 residues. The CDR3 protein is CAISERLDYGYTF. In nucleotides, the CDR3 is TGTGCCATCAGTGAACGGCTGGACTATGGCTACACCTTC.

This clonotype was detected many times. The rearrangement joins TRBV27 to TRBJ2-3; unclear D gene. There are 11 residues in the CDR3. CDR1 is MNHEY and CDR2 is SMNVEV in the germline V gene (reference sequence). V gave up 3 bases and J gave up 6 bases, with 4 bases separating them. CDR3 region: CASSFSDTQYF. The CDR3 DNA sequence: TGTGCCAGCAGTTTCTCGGATACGCAGTATTTT.

CDR3 nucleotides: TGTGCCAGCATGGACAGGGGAGAGACCCAGTACTTC. This gives the protein CASMDRGETQYF. This chain connects TRBV21-1 to TRBJ2-7; the table assigns TRBD1, which was not confirmed against the DNA. Judging by the DNA end, TRBJ2-5 fits better; the J call may be wrong. TRBV21-1 is a pseudogene. The CDR3 is 12 amino acids.